Listed here are 22 T cell receptor beta chains from one sample, sequenced in a study of blood T cell repertoires in COVID-19. This table comes from immunoSEQ multiplex PCR, and its TCRdb copy is limited to in-frame clones, with some not included. This repertoire shows under 300,000 clones, around 83% found once; its top ten account for 5.7%. The specimen sequenced was peripheral blood. Receptors originate from a man older than 75 with acute or convalescent COVID-19.

The CDR3 DNA reads as TGTGCCAGCAGCTTAGGAGGGACTGGAAACACCATATATTTT. It specifies CASSLGGTGNTIYF. The V gene is TRBV7-2, the J gene TRBJ1-3, with D uncertain. The germline V gene has CDR1 SGHTA and CDR2 FQGNSA. Trimming removed 1 base at V and 2 bases at J, with 6 bases between. The CDR3 extends over 14 amino acids. Filled out from reference TRBV7-2 and TRBJ1-3, the complete variable domain reads GAGVSQSPSNKVTEKGKDVELRCDPISGHTALYWYRQSLGQGLEFLIYFQGNSAPDKSGLPSDRFSAERTGGSVSTLTIQRTQQEDSAVYLCASSLGGTGNTIYFGEGSWLTVV.

This clone has a handful of counts. The genes are TRBV5-1 and TRBJ2-3, with 8 nucleotides matching TRBD2. Germline V gives CDR1 SGHRS, CDR2 YFSETQ. The CDR3 has 16 residues. With 0 bases clipped from V and 2 bases from J, the junction kept 5 bases outside the gene matches. Written as DNA, the CDR3 is TGCGCCAGCAGCTTGGCGGCTAGCGGGCTCACAGATACGCAGTATTTT. This codes for CASSLAASGLTDTQYF.

The chain has TRBV7-8 and TRBJ2-2; 8 bases align to TRBD2. J gave up 5 bases and V 4 bases, and 9 bases lay outside the gene matches. The V gene's germline CDR1 is SGHVS and CDR2 FQNEAQ. The CDR3 spans 16 residues. CDR3 nucleotide sequence: TGTGCCAGCAGCTCCCACGCCGGGACTAGAACCGGGGAGCTGTTTTTT. It yields the protein CASSSHAGTRTGELFF.

The chain joins TRBV6-5 to TRBJ1-5; D is perhaps TRBD1 (6 bases). CDR3 size: 15 residues. Per germline, CDR1 MNHEY and CDR2 SVGAGI. V shed 6 bases and J shed 3 bases, with 15 bases lying between them. The CDR3 DNA reads as TGTGCCAGCAGAGAGGACAGCCTTTTCAATCAGCCCCAGCATTTT. Residues: CASREDSLFNQPQHF.

The chain couples TRBV27 to TRBJ2-3; TRBD2 agrees at 10 bases. Germline V CDR1 and CDR2: MNHEY, SMNVEV (reference sequence). Germline trimming cut 11 bases from V and 6 bases from J; bases unmatched to any gene: 14. This CDR3 is built from 15 residues. The CDR3 DNA reads TGTGCCGCTGGCACTAGCGGGGCTCCCGCGGATACGCAGTATTTT. It is translated as CAAGTSGAPADTQYF.

This clone showed up just a few times. This chain uses TRBV5-1 with TRBJ2-3; no clear D gene. The CDR3 extends over 13 amino acids. The V gene's germline CDR1 is SGHRS and CDR2 YFSETQ. V lost 6 bases and J 4 bases, leaving 12 bases between the germline ends. CDR3 DNA sequence: TGCGCCAGCAAGAGTTCGGGTGCAGATACGCAGTATTTT. As protein: CASKSSGADTQYF. The whole variable domain, filled in from reference TRBV5-1 and TRBJ2-3, reads KAGVTQTPRYLIKTRGQQVTLSCSPISGHRSVSWYQQTPGQGLQFLFEYFSETQRNKGNFPGRFSGRQFSNSRSEMNVSTLELGDSALYLCASKSSGADTQYFGPGTRLTVL.

This rearrangement joins TRBV18 to TRBJ1-2; D not resolved. The CDR3 has 14 residues. V was pared by 3 bases and J by 4 bases, with 12 bases between. The germline gives CDR1 KGHSH, CDR2 LQKENI. CDR3 nucleotides: TGTGCCAGCTCACCTGTCGTGGCGGGCTATGGCTACACCTTC. Translated: CASSPVVAGYGYTF. The variable domain in full, with the rest retrieved from reference TRBV18 and TRBJ1-2, is NAGVMQNPRHLVRRRGQEARLRCSPMKGHSHVYWYRQLPEEGLKFMVYLQKENIIDESGMPKERFSAEFPKEGPSILRIQQVVRGDSAAYFCASSPVVAGYGYTFGSGTRLTVV.

The CDR3 nucleotides are TGTGCCAGCAGCCTATCCGGGACAGGGGTCGATGGCTACACCTTC. Its protein is CASSLSGTGVDGYTF. The chain employs TRBV5-5 and TRBJ1-2; 10 bases are shared with TRBD1. Germline V gene data show CDR1 as SGHKS and CDR2 as YYEKEE (reference sequence). The length of the CDR3 is 15 residues. Germline trimming cut 4 bases from V and 6 bases from J; bases unmatched to any gene: 9.

This sequence joins TRBV11-1 and TRBJ2-1; 8 bases agree with TRBD2. This CDR3 contains 16 residues. Looked up from germline, CDR1 is SGHAT and CDR2 is FQDESV (reference sequence). V lost 6 bases and J lost 0; bases outside the gene matches: 7. CDR3 DNA: TGTGCCAGCAGTTATATAGCGGGGCTCTCCTACAATGAGCAGTTCTTC. It is translated as CASSYIAGLSYNEQFF.

This chain connects TRBV7-8 to TRBJ1-5; unclear D gene. V was pared by 5 bases and J by 0 bases, with 11 bases between. The CDR3 is 15 residues long. Germline V gene sequence: CDR1 SGHVS, CDR2 FQNEAQ. CDR3 coding DNA: TGTGCCAGCAGCCGAACCCAGGATAGCAATCAGCCCCAGCATTTT. It is translated as CASSRTQDSNQPQHF.

CDR3 nucleotides: TGTGCCACCAGTGATTTGTCCAGGGGGTATGGCTACACCTTC. Protein: CATSDLSRGYGYTF. This rearrangement joins TRBV24-1 to TRBJ1-2; 7 bases are shared with TRBD1. Trimming took 0 bases from V and 5 from J; bases not matched to a gene: 2. The CDR3 consists of 14 residues. CDR1 is KGHDR, CDR2 SFDVKD, per germline.

The J gene is TRBJ1-2, the V gene TRBV6-5; 8 positions match TRBD1. Germline-derived CDR1 and CDR2 are MNHEY and SVGAGI. The trim removed 5 bases at V and 4 bases at J, leaving 9 bases unmatched. The CDR3 is made up of 15 amino acids. CDR3 in amino acids: CASSRTGPAGYGYTF. The CDR3 coding sequence is TGTGCCAGCAGTCGGACAGGGCCTGCGGGCTATGGCTACACCTTC.

This chain connects TRBV5-4 to TRBJ2-7; 7 bases align to TRBD1. J was trimmed by 3 bases and V by 1 base; bases with no gene match: 7. The CDR3 is 15 residues long. CDR1 SGHNT and CDR2 YYREEE come from the germline V gene (reference sequence). CDR3 sequence reads: CASSLRTGALYEQYF. The CDR3 nucleotides are TGTGCCAGCAGCTTGAGGACAGGAGCCCTCTACGAGCAGTACTTC.

J is TRBJ2-5 and V is TRBV28; the D gene is possibly TRBD2 (5 bases). Deletions cut 2 bases from V and 2 bases from J, with 9 bases between. The CDR3 contains 14 residues. Germline values: CDR1 MDHEN, CDR2 SYDVKM. The CDR3: CASSLGAVQETQYF. The CDR3 bases are TGTGCCAGCAGTTTAGGAGCGGTACAAGAGACCCAGTACTTC.

The J gene is TRBJ2-3, the V gene TRBV20-1, with D unclear. Germline V gene sequence: CDR1 DFQATT, CDR2 SNEGSKA (reference sequence). Trimming left V 7 bases short and J 2 bases short, with 7 bases between. The CDR3 consists of 11 residues. CDR3 in DNA: TGCAGTGTTCAAATCACAGATACGCAGTATTTT. Its translation is CSVQITDTQYF.

CDR3 residues: CASAGAPRNTEAFF. CDR3 bases: TGCGCCAGCGCAGGGGCCCCGAGGAACACTGAAGCTTTCTTT. V and J are TRBV5-1 and TRBJ1-1, with D perhaps matching TRBD1 (6 bases). Trimming cost V 7 bases and J 1 base, with 14 bases left between them. This CDR3 has 14 amino acids. Germline V CDR1 and CDR2: SGHRS, YFSETQ. The whole variable domain, remainder taken from reference TRBV5-1 and TRBJ1-1, is KAGVTQTPRYLIKTRGQQVTLSCSPISGHRSVSWYQQTPGQGLQFLFEYFSETQRNKGNFPGRFSGRQFSNSRSEMNVSTLELGDSALYLCASAGAPRNTEAFFGQGTRLTVV.

CDR3 nucleotide sequence: TGTGCCTCCAAACAGGAGCTCCTACATGGCTACACCTTC. It translates to CASKQELLHGYTF. This chain uses TRBV30 with TRBJ1-2, with D perhaps matching TRBD1 (5 bases). Trimming pared 7 bases from V and 6 bases from J, leaving 18 bases between. Germline loops: CDR1 GTSNPN, CDR2 SVGIG (reference sequence). This CDR3 has 13 amino acids.

The chain recombines TRBV29-1 with TRBJ2-3; TRBD2 matches 9 bases. CDR1 is SQVTM and CDR2 is ANQGSEA in the germline V gene. Unmatched junction bases numbered 27, after V lost 2 bases and J lost 3 bases. The CDR3 loop spans 22 amino acids. The CDR3: CSVEPGPLSGSDWRHSTDTQYF. The DNA of the CDR3 is TGCAGCGTTGAACCAGGCCCCCTTAGCGGGAGTGACTGGAGGCATAGTACAGATACGCAGTATTTT.

J is TRBJ1-5 and V is TRBV30, with TRBD1 matching 8 bases. V shed 4 bases and J 1 base; nucleotides not matched to a gene: 3. The CDR3 extends over 14 amino acids. Germline V gives CDR1 GTSNPN, CDR2 SVGIG (reference sequence). CDR3 coding DNA: TGTGCCTGGACCGACAGGGGCAGCAATCAGCCCCAGCATTTT. Translating gives CAWTDRGSNQPQHF.

V usage is TRBV9 and J usage is TRBJ2-1; 8 bases map to TRBD2. V lost 2 bases to trimming and J lost 2 bases; unmatched junction nucleotides: 6. The CDR3 is made up of 16 amino acids. Germline CDR1 reads SGDLS; CDR2 reads YYNGEE. CDR3 in DNA: TGTGCCAGCAGCGTGAAACGGGAGGGGGCCTACAATGAGCAGTTCTTC. It translates to CASSVKREGAYNEQFF. The entire variable domain, with the rest obtained from reference TRBV9 and TRBJ2-1, is as follows: DSGVTQTPKHLITATGQRVTLRCSPRSGDLSVYWYQQSLDQGLQFLIQYYNGEERAKGNILERFSAQQFPDLHSELNLSSLELGDSALYFCASSVKREGAYNEQFFGPGTRLTVL.

There are a few counts of this clone. This chain connects TRBV19 to TRBJ2-5; a possible D gene is TRBD2 (7 bases). V lost 4 bases to trimming and J lost 5 bases, with 14 bases between them. The CDR3 length is 14 residues. CDR1 and CDR2 from the germline V gene are LNHDA and SQIVND (reference sequence). The chain's CDR3 is CASSSQGRGETQYF. The DNA of the CDR3 is TGTGCCAGTAGTAGCCAGGGGAGGGGGGAGACCCAGTACTTC.

The V call is TRBV5-1, the J call TRBJ2-3, with D maybe TRBD1 (5 bases). The CDR3 extends over 14 amino acids. From germline, CDR1 is SGHRS and CDR2 YFSETQ. With 0 bases removed from V and 4 bases from J, the gap between germline ends came to 9 bases. The CDR3 sequence is CASSLVQGADTQYF. For the CDR3, the DNA is TGCGCCAGCAGCTTGGTGCAGGGCGCAGATACGCAGTATTTT.